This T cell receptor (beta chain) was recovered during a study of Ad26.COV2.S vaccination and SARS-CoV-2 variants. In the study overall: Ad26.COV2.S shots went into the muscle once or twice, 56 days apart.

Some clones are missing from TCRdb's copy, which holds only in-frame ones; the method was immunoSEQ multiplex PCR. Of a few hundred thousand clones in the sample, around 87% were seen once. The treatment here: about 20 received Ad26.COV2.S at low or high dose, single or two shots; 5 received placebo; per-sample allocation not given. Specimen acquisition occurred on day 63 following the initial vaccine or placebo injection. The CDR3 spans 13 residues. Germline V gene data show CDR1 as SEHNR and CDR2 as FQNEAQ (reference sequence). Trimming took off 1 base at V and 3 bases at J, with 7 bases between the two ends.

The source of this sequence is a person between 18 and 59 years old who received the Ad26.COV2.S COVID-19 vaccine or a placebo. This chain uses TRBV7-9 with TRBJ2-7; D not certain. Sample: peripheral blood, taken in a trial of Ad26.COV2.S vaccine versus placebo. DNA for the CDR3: TGTGCCAGCAGCTTAGGTTGGGACTACGAGCAGTACTTC. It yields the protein CASSLGWDYEQYF.